Listed here are 22 T cell receptor beta chains from one sample, sequenced in a study of PD-1 blockade in classical Hodgkin lymphoma. The repertoire was sequenced with immunoSEQ multiplex PCR; TCRdb's copy has only in-frame clones and lacks some. In the table there are 70,000 to 85,000 clones, about 93% of which are singletons. Every patient experienced relapse after autologous stem cell transplantation, and brentuximab vedotin exposure varied. The sequenced sample was peripheral blood mononuclear cells (PBMCs), obtained at baseline. These receptor sequences come from a human donor with classical Hodgkin lymphoma.

The chain links TRBV27 to TRBJ1-1; D is unresolved. V lost 6 bases, J lost 5 bases, and 25 bases lay in between. CDR1 MNHEY and CDR2 SMNVEV come from the germline V gene (reference sequence). CDR3 size: 17 residues. CDR3 nucleotide sequence: TGTGCCAGCAGCTTCTCGGGCTTCCCCGTGGTGGGTACTGAAGCTTTCTTT. This gives the protein CASSFSGFPVVGTEAFF.

The rearrangement links TRBV7-3 to TRBJ2-2; 12 nucleotides align to TRBD2. Trimming removed 1 base from V and 5 bases from J; junction bases left unmatched: 8. This CDR3 region has 18 residues. Germline V gene sequence: CDR1 SGHTA, CDR2 FQGTGA. The CDR3 region has the DNA TGTGCCAGCAGCTTAATGGCTAGCGGGAGGGCCCTGACCGGGGAGCTGTTTTTT. Translated: CASSLMASGRALTGELFF.

The V call is TRBV4-2, the J call TRBJ2-7, with 16 bases identical to TRBD2. Germline loops: CDR1 LGHNA, CDR2 YNFKEQ. CDR3 length: 19 residues. Unmatched junction bases numbered 7, after V lost 0 bases and J lost 2 bases. CDR3 sequence reads: CASSQEPPGLAGGTYEQYF. The CDR3 bases are TGTGCCAGCAGCCAAGAACCCCCGGGACTAGCGGGGGGGACCTACGAGCAGTACTTC.

The gene calls are TRBV18 and TRBJ2-2, with D unresolved. Germline CDR1 reads KGHSH; CDR2 reads LQKENI. The V end was cut by 1 base, the J end by 0 bases, with 12 bases between. The CDR3 has 17 residues. The CDR3 DNA reads TGTGCCAGCTCACCACTTTACGAGGCGACGAACACCGGGGAGCTGTTTTTT. This sequence encodes CASSPLYEATNTGELFF.

The chain couples TRBV19 to TRBJ2-1, with D possibly being TRBD1 (6 bases). Germline V gives CDR1 LNHDA, CDR2 SQIVND (reference sequence). The CDR3 is 14 residues long. Trimming cost V 5 bases and J 4 bases, with 12 bases left between them. DNA of the CDR3: TGTGCCAGTAGTCACAGGGTGGGGTACAATGAGCAGTTCTTC. As protein: CASSHRVGYNEQFF.

This clone was counted once. The chain carries TRBV29-1 and TRBJ2-7, with unresolved D. V was clipped by 6 bases and J by 3 bases, with 15 bases between them. The CDR3 length is 13 residues. Germline CDR1 SQVTM, CDR2 ANQGSEA. The CDR3 loop is CSVSASNYYEQYF. CDR3 nucleotides: TGCAGCGTCTCGGCTTCAAATTACTACGAGCAGTACTTC.

This clone was seen only once. The V call is TRBV27, the J call TRBJ2-7, with 10 bases aligning to TRBD2. CDR3 length equals 16 residues. Germline V lookup: CDR1 MNHEY, CDR2 SMNVEV (reference sequence). With V trimmed by 2 bases and J by 0 bases, 4 bases remained unmatched. Here the CDR3 reads CASSLRPSGSSYEQYF. The DNA of the CDR3 is TGTGCCAGCAGTTTACGCCCTAGCGGGAGCTCCTACGAGCAGTACTTC.

The V and J genes are TRBV6-5 and TRBJ1-1; TRBD1 aligns across 8 bases. The CDR3 covers 15 residues. J gave up 3 bases and V 5 bases, and 8 bases lay outside the gene matches. CDR1 is MNHEY and CDR2 is SVGAGI in the germline V gene. Here the CDR3 reads CASSQAGGAYTEAFF. CDR3 sequence (DNA): TGTGCCAGCAGTCAGGCAGGGGGCGCTTACACTGAAGCTTTCTTT.

The rearrangement links TRBV10-3 to TRBJ2-5, with D uncertain. V lost 7 bases and J 0 bases, leaving 12 bases between the germline ends. The germline gives CDR1 ENHRY, CDR2 SYGVKD. The CDR3 length is 14 residues. In DNA form, the CDR3 reads TGTGCCATCATCGGGCGGCCGCACCAAGAGACCCAGTACTTC. Translated: CAIIGRPHQETQYF.

The rearrangement links TRBV21-1 to TRBJ2-3. TRBV21-1 is classified as a pseudogene. The CDR3 extends over 13 amino acids. In DNA form, the CDR3 reads TGTGCCAGCAGCGGCATGGACACAGATACGCAGTATTTT. This encodes CASSGMDTDTQYF.

The rearrangement uses TRBV10-3 and TRBJ2-5, with D tentatively TRBD1 or TRBD2 (6 bases each). This CDR3 is built from 16 residues. V shed 1 base and J shed 2 bases, with 14 bases lying between them. Germline V gene data show CDR1 as ENHRY and CDR2 as SYGVKD. CDR3 amino acids: CAISEFTGAPQETQYF. The CDR3, as DNA: TGTGCCATCAGTGAGTTCACGGGGGCCCCACAAGAGACCCAGTACTTC.

The rearrangement uses TRBV4-3 and TRBJ2-7; 9 nucleotides match TRBD1. Germline V gene sequence: CDR1 LGHNA, CDR2 YSLEER. CDR3 size: 14 residues. J lost 0 bases, V lost 5 bases, and 2 bases had no gene match. The CDR3 sequence is CASSATGGSYEQYF. The DNA of the CDR3 is TGCGCCAGCAGCGCGACAGGGGGCTCCTACGAGCAGTACTTC.

The table lists this clone with a count of one. The chain carries TRBV19 and TRBJ1-6, with D possibly being TRBD1 (5 bases). The CDR3 has 16 residues. V shed 7 bases and J shed 10 bases, with 23 bases lying between them. CDR1 and CDR2 (germline): LNHDA, SQIVND (reference sequence). The CDR3 bases are TGTGCCAGTACCCCCCAATATGGGGGGGGTCAATCACCCCTCCACTTT. Its translation is CASTPQYGGGQSPLHF.

V gene TRBV7-9 combines with J gene TRBJ2-7; possibly TRBD2 for D (5 bases). CDR1 and CDR2 from the germline V gene are SEHNR and FQNEAQ (reference sequence). V gave up 2 bases and J gave up 7 bases, with 15 bases separating them. This CDR3 comprises 14 residues. CDR3: CASSLIPGSGEQYF. CDR3 DNA sequence: TGTGCCAGCAGCTTAATTCCGGGATCGGGGGAGCAGTACTTC.

This chain links TRBV5-1 with TRBJ1-1; the D is unclear. CDR3 length: 14 amino acids. The V gene's germline CDR1 is SGHRS and CDR2 YFSETQ. Between the trimmed V and J ends, which lost 0 bases and 0 bases, there was a span of 6 bases. The CDR3 region has the DNA TGCGCCAGCAGCTTGGACACCTTGAACACTGAAGCTTTCTTT. Protein product: CASSLDTLNTEAFF.

J is TRBJ1-3 and V is TRBV5-4, with TRBD1 matching 8 bases. Unmatched junction bases numbered 6, after V lost 2 bases and J lost 8 bases. The CDR3 is 14 residues long. Germline CDR1 reads SGHNT; CDR2 reads YYREEE (reference sequence). CDR3 protein: CASSFPGGADTIYF. CDR3 DNA: TGTGCCAGCAGCTTCCCAGGGGGCGCGGACACCATATATTTT. The entire variable domain, with the rest obtained from reference TRBV5-4 and TRBJ1-3, is as follows: ETGVTQSPTHLIKTRGQQVTLRCSSQSGHNTVSWYQQALGQGPQFIFQYYREEENGRGNFPPRFSGLQFPNYSSELNVNALELDDSALYLCASSFPGGADTIYFGEGSWLTVV.

This chain connects TRBV11-1 to TRBJ2-3, with 7 nucleotides matching TRBD1. The germline V gene has CDR1 SGHAT and CDR2 FQDESV (reference sequence). With V trimmed by 3 bases and J by 1 base, 10 bases remained unmatched. The CDR3 spans 17 residues. The CDR3 DNA is TGTGCCAGCAGCTTGTACAAGACAGGGATGGGCACAGATACGCAGTATTTT. This encodes CASSLYKTGMGTDTQYF.

The chain is built from TRBV4-1 and TRBJ2-7, with D perhaps TRBD2 (7 bases). V lost 0 bases, J lost 2 bases, and 14 bases lay in between. The length of the CDR3 is 16 residues. Germline CDR1 MGHRA, CDR2 YSYEKL. In DNA form, the CDR3 reads TGCGCCAGCAGCCAAGATCGGGGGCTAGCGGCCTACGAGCAGTACTTC. Protein product: CASSQDRGLAAYEQYF.

The chain employs TRBV2 and TRBJ1-2; TRBD1 aligns across 7 bases. V lost 0 bases and J lost 4; bases outside the gene matches: 14. The CDR3 sequence is 18 residues long. Looked up from germline, CDR1 is SNHLY and CDR2 is FYNNEI. The CDR3 DNA is TGTGCCAGCAGTGAAGCGCTTTCCGGGCAGGGGGGATCCTATGGCTACACCTTC. As protein: CASSEALSGQGGSYGYTF.

The rearrangement links TRBV29-1 to TRBJ2-5; weak D call: TRBD1 (6 bases). Germline-derived CDR1 and CDR2 are SQVTM and ANQGSEA. Trimming pared 6 bases from V and 1 base from J, leaving 18 bases between. This CDR3 region has 15 residues. The CDR3 DNA reads as TGCAGCGTGGGGGCCCGGGACATCCCCCAAGAGACCCAGTACTTC. Protein sequence: CSVGARDIPQETQYF.

This clone has only a few counts. V is TRBV21-1 and J is TRBJ1-4; the listed D gene, TRBD1, was not tested against the DNA. TRBV21-1 is a documented pseudogene. The CDR3 has 15 residues. The CDR3 here is CASSGLGAYNEKLFF. CDR3 sequence (DNA): TGTGCCAGCAGCGGTCTGGGGGCTTATAATGAAAAACTGTTTTTT.

In this sample, this clone turned up once. The V call is TRBV19, the J call TRBJ2-2; D is ambiguous. Trimming took 9 bases from V and 0 from J, leaving 14 bases between them. Germline V CDR1 and CDR2: LNHDA, SQIVND (reference sequence). The CDR3 totals 15 residues. The CDR3 sequence: CASKNQFPNTGELFF. CDR3 in DNA: TGTGCCAGCAAGAACCAGTTCCCGAACACCGGGGAGCTGTTTTTT.